What follows describes a single T cell receptor beta chain. These data belong to a study of blood T cell repertoires in COVID-19. Study-wide context: Specimens from acute and convalescent COVID-19 originated in the United States, Italy and Spain. PBMCs, B-cell-depleted T cells, or T cells were the source of the cDNA or gDNA that made up the material.

Methods used by the authors: Estimated nucleated cell counts came from reference gene primer amplification. Sequenced by immunoSEQ multiplex PCR; TCRdb stores in-frame clones only, minus some. Clone size and V and J calls were adopted from that table, with D and trimming inferred from the DNA. The table lists about 33,000 clones, just over 85% of them singletons. Material for sequencing was peripheral blood. The TCR comes from a human donor in a cohort sampled during active COVID-19.

CDR3 in amino acids: CASSLSLAANRGETQYF. CDR3 in DNA: TGTGCCAGCAGCTTGTCGCTAGCGGCGAACAGAGGGGAGACCCAGTACTTC. The chain joins TRBV5-4 to TRBJ2-5, with 7 bases lining up with TRBD2. Germline CDR1 and CDR2: SGHNT and YYREEE (reference sequence). This CDR3 is built from 17 residues. The V segment lost 1 base and the J segment 5 bases; nucleotides outside the gene matches: 14.